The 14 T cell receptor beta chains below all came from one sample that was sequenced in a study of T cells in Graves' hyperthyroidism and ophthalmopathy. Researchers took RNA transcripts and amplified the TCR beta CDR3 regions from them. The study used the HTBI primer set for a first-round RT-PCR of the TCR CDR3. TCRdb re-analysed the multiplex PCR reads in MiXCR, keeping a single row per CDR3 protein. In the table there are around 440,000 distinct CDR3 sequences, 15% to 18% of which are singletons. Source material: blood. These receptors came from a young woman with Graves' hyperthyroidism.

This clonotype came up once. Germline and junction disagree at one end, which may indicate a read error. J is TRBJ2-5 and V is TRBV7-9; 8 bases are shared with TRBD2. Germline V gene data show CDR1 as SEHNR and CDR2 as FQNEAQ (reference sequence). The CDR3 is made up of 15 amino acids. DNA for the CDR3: TGTGCCAGCAGCCTTGTCACTAGCGGACAAGAGGCCCAGTACTTC. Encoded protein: CASSLVTSGQEAQYF.

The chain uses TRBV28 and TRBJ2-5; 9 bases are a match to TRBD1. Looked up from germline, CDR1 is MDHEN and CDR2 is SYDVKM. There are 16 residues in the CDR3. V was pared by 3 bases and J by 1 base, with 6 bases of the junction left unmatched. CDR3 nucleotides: TGTGCCAGCAGTTTTCCCGGGACAGGGTCCCAAGAGACCCAGTACTTC. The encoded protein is CASSFPGTGSQETQYF.

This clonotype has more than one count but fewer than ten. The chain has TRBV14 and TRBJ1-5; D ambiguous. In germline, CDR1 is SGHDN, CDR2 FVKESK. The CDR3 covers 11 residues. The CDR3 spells CGRPRNQPQHF. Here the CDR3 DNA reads TGTGGCAGGCCCCGCAATCAGCCCCAGCATTTT.

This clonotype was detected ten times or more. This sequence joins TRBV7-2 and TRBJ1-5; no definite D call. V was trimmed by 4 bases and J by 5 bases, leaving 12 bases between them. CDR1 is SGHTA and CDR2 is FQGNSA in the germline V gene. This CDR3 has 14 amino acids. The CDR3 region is CASSSGVPYQPQHF. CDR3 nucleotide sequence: TGTGCCAGCAGCTCGGGCGTCCCCTATCAGCCCCAGCATTTT.

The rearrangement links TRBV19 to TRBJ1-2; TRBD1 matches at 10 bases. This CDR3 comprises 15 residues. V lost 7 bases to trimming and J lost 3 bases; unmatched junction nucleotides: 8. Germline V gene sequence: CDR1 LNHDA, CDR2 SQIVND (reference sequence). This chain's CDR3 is CASKRQGASDYGYTF. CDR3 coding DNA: TGTGCCAGTAAGAGACAGGGGGCATCAGACTATGGCTACACCTTC.

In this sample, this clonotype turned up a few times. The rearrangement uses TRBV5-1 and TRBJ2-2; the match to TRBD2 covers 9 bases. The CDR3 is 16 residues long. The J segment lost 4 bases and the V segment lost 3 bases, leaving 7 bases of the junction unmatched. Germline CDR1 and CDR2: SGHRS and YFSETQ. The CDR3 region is CASSSPGLAITGELFF. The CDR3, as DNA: TGCGCCAGCAGCTCTCCCGGACTAGCGATCACCGGGGAGCTGTTTTTT.

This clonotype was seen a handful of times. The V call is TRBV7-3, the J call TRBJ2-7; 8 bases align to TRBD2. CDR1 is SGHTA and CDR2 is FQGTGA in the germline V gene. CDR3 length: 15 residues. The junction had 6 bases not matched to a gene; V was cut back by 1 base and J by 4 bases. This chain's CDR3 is CASSLKAGGYYEQYF. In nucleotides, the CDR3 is TGTGCCAGCAGCTTAAAGGCGGGAGGATATTACGAGCAGTACTTC.

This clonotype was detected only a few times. The CDR3 here is CATLSGELFF. In DNA form, the CDR3 reads TGTGCCACCCTTTCCGGGGAGCTGTTTTTT. V and J are TRBV19 and TRBJ2-2; D gene unclear. This CDR3 comprises 10 residues. Germline V lookup: CDR1 LNHDA, CDR2 SQIVND (reference sequence). Trimming removed 10 bases at V and 6 bases at J, with 6 bases between.

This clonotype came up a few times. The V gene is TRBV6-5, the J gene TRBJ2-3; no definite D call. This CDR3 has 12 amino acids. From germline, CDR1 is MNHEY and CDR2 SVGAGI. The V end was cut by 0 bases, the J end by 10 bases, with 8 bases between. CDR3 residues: CASSYSGLAQYF. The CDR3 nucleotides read TGTGCCAGCAGTTACTCCGGGCTAGCGCAGTATTTT.

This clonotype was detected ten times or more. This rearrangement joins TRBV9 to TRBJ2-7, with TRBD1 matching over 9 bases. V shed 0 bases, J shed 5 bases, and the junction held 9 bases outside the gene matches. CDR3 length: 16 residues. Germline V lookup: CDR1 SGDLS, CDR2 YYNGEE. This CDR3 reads CASSVDPGTGNDEQYF. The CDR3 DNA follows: TGTGCCAGCAGCGTAGACCCCGGGACAGGGAACGACGAGCAGTACTTC.

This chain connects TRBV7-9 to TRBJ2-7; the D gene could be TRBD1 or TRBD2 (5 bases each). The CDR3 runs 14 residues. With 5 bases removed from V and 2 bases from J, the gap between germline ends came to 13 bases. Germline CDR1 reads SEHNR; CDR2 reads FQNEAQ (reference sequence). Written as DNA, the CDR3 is TGTGCCAGCAGCCTCCGGGACGGAACCTACGAGCAGTACTTC. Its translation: CASSLRDGTYEQYF.

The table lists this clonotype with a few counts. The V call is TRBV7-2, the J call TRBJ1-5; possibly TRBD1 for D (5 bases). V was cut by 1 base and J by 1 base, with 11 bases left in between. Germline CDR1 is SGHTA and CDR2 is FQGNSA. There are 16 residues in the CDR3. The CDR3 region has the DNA TGTGCCAGCAGCTTAGTTGGGGGGGTGAGCAATCAGCCCCAGCATTTT. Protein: CASSLVGGVSNQPQHF.

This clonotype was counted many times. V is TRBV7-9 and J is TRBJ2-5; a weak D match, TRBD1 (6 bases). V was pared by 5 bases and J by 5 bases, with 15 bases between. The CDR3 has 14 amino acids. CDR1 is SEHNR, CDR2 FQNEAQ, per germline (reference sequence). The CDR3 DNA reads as TGTGCCAGCAGCCCCAGGGGTAGTTGGGAGACCCAGTACTTC. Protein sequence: CASSPRGSWETQYF.

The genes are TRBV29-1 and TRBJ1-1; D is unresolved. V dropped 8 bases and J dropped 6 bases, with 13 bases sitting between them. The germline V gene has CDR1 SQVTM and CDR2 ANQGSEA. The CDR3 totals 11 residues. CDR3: CSSLFVSEAFF. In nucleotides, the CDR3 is TGCAGCTCCCTTTTCGTGTCTGAAGCTTTCTTT. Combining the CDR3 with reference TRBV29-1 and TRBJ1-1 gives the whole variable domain SAVISQKPSRDICQRGTSLTIQCQVDSQVTMMFWYRQQPGQSLTLIATANQGSEATYESGFVIDKFPISRPNLTFSTLTVSNMSPEDSSIYLCSSLFVSEAFFGQGTRLTVV.